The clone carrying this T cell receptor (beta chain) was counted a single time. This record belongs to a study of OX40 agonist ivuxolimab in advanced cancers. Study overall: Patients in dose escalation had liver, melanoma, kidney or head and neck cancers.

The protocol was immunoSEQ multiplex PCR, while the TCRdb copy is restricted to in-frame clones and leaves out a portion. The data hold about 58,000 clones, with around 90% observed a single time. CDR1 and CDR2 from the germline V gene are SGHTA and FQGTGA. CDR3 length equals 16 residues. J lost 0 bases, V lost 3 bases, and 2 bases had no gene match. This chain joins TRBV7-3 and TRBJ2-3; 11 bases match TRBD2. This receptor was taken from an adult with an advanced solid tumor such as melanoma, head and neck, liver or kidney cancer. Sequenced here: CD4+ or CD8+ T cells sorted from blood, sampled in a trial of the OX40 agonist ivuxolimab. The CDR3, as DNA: TGTGCCAGCAGCTTGAGGACTAGCGGGAGCACAGATACGCAGTATTTT. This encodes CASSLRTSGSTDTQYF.